Listed here is a single T cell receptor (beta chain). Its antigen is still unknown. This specimen belongs to a study of cytomegalovirus exposure and HLA in healthy donors. Study observations and caveats: Later analysis indicated greater clonal expansion among HLA-associated TCR beta chains than among equally common other chains.

There are 13 residues in the CDR3. Between the trimmed V and J ends, which lost 6 bases and 10 bases, there was a span of 13 bases. Germline CDR1 is MNHEY and CDR2 is SVGAGI. The PCR used 60 Vbeta and 13 Jbeta primers. Assay used: immunoSEQ multiplex PCR; TCRdb lists only in-frame clones, some missing. The table lists around 250,000 clones, 75% to 85% of them singletons, with under 8% in the top ten. The sequencing sample was made of PBMCs. The chain uses TRBV6-5 and TRBJ1-6, with D possibly being TRBD1 (5 bases). The TCR comes from a woman aged 60-75 years in good health and CMV-seropositive. The CDR3 sequence is CASRQGGGSPLHF. CDR3 nucleotides: TGTGCCAGCAGGCAAGGCGGGGGGTCACCCCTCCACTTT.